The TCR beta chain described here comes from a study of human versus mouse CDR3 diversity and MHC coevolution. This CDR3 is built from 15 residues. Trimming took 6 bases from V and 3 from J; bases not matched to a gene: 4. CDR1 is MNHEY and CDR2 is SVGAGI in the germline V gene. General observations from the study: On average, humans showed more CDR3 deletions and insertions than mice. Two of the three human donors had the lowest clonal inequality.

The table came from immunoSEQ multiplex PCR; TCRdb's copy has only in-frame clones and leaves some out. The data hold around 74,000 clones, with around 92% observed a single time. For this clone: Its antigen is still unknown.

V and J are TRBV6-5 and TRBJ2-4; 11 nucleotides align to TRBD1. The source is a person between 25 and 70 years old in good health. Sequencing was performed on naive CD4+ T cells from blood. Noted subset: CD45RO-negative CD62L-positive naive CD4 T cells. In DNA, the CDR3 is TGTGCCAGCAGAACAGGGACAGGGGGCAAAAACATTCAGTACTTC. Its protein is CASRTGTGGKNIQYF.